Presented here are 18 T cell receptor beta chains from one specimen sequenced in a study of regulatory T cells in long-lasting Graves disease. This sample's time point: newly diagnosed GD, antithyroid drugs for less than 3 months. Generation of the TCR library employed RNA extracted from PBMCs. TCR beta libraries were built with iRepertoire HTBI primers and Arm-PCR of CDR3 regions. TCRdb reanalysed the multiplex PCR reads using MiXCR and keeps one entry per CDR3 protein. The repertoire holds about 530,000 distinct CDR3 sequences, with more than 15% as singletons. The data also belong to a second study, concerning T cells in Graves' hyperthyroidism and ophthalmopathy.

Sequenced here: peripheral blood mononuclear cells (PBMCs), sampled at new diagnosis, from a patient treated with antithyroid drugs. These receptors were taken from a woman aged 35-65 years with Graves disease.

The chain has TRBV10-3 and TRBJ1-2, with 8 positions matching TRBD1. The length of the CDR3 is 14 residues. The V gene's germline CDR1 is ENHRY and CDR2 SYGVKD. V lost 3 bases, J lost 5 bases, and 5 bases stayed unmatched. The CDR3 DNA follows: TGTGCCATCAGTGACCCAGGGGGCATTTATGGCTACACCTTC. Its protein product is CAISDPGGIYGYTF.

Regarding this clonotype: The germline gene is not matched at one end of the junction; a read error may be the cause. The CDR3 DNA reads TGTGCTAGCAGCTTAACGGACAGCTCCTACGAGCAGTACTTC. It is translated as CASSLTDSSYEQYF. The chain recombines TRBV7-7 with TRBJ2-7; perhaps TRBD1 as D (6 bases). The CDR3 consists of 14 residues. CDR1 is SSHAT, CDR2 FNYEAQ, per germline (reference sequence).

This clonotype was detected ten times or more. As DNA, the CDR3 is TGTGCCAGTAGTAAACTTCAGCGGCAGCCCCAGCATTTT. As protein: CASSKLQRQPQHF. V is TRBV19 and J is TRBJ1-5; D not resolved. V was shortened by 4 bases and J by 7 bases, with 11 bases between the two germline ends. The CDR3 contains 13 residues. Per germline, CDR1 LNHDA and CDR2 SQIVND (reference sequence).

The chain recombines TRBV5-4 with TRBJ2-2; D is uncertain. Germline-derived CDR1 and CDR2 are SGHNT and YYREEE (reference sequence). The length of the CDR3 is 15 residues. The germline V and J ends were trimmed by 1 base and 0 bases, with 7 bases remaining between them. The CDR3 DNA follows: TGTGCCAGCAGCTTGAGTCAGGCGAACACCGGGGAGCTGTTTTTT. It specifies CASSLSQANTGELFF.

J is TRBJ1-5 and V is TRBV12-5; TRBD1 agrees at 10 bases. The V gene's germline CDR1 is LGHNT and CDR2 FRNRAP. CDR3 length: 16 residues. J was trimmed by 7 bases and V by 0 bases; bases with no gene match: 6. The CDR3 region is CASGLVKGTGVQPQHF. The DNA for the CDR3 is TGTGCTAGTGGTTTGGTAAAGGGGACAGGGGTACAGCCCCAGCATTTT.

Concerning this clonotype: A read error may account for a junction end that differs from germline. The CDR3 DNA sequence: TGCGCCAGCAGCCAAGGGGACAGGGGATGGGATGAGCAGTTCTTC. This encodes CASSQGDRGWDEQFF. The chain combines TRBV11-2 with TRBJ2-7; 10 positions match TRBD1. The J call is in doubt because the DNA end fits TRBJ2-1 better. Germline CDR1 is SGHAT and CDR2 is FQNNGV. The CDR3 totals 15 residues.

This clonotype came up many times. The chain recombines TRBV19 with TRBJ2-5; TRBD2 matches at 8 bases. The germline V gene has CDR1 LNHDA and CDR2 SQIVND (reference sequence). The CDR3 runs to 17 residues. V trimming: 3 bases; J trimming: 5 bases; junction bases outside the gene matches: 14. CDR3 nucleotide sequence: TGTGCCAGTAGTATCGTGGGGTACGGGGGGGCCGGTGAGACCCAGTACTTC. Its translation: CASSIVGYGGAGETQYF.

The chain couples TRBV20-1 to TRBJ2-6; D ambiguous. V lost 5 bases to trimming and J lost 2 bases, with 7 bases between them. The CDR3 covers 13 residues. In germline, CDR1 is DFQATT, CDR2 SNEGSKA (reference sequence). The CDR3 bases are TGCAGTGCTCTATTCCCTGGGGCCAACGTCCTGACTTTC. Translating it yields CSALFPGANVLTF.

This clonotype was observed at least ten times. The chain combines TRBV15 with TRBJ2-5; maybe TRBD2 (5 bases). This CDR3 is 15 amino acids long. CDR1 is LNHNV and CDR2 is YYDKDF in the germline V gene (reference sequence). The V end lost 0 bases, the J end lost 1 base, and 9 bases lay between the germline ends. CDR3 DNA sequence: TGTGCCACCAGCAGAGAGAGGGCGGTCCAAGAGACCCAGTACTTC. Protein sequence: CATSRERAVQETQYF.

The rearrangement links TRBV7-2 to TRBJ2-7; TRBD2 matches at 9 bases. V lost 5 bases and J lost 0; bases outside the gene matches: 5. The length of the CDR3 is 15 residues. CDR1 is SGHTA and CDR2 is FQGNSA in the germline V gene. The CDR3 DNA sequence: TGTGCCAGCAGCCATAGCGGGGGAAGCTCCTACGAGCAGTACTTC. Translated: CASSHSGGSSYEQYF.

This clonotype was recorded at least ten times. The chain recombines TRBV12-3 or TRBV12-4 with TRBJ1-2; D is perhaps TRBD1 (6 bases). The CDR3 runs to 16 residues. V was shortened by 3 bases and J by 4 bases, with 18 bases between the two germline ends. In nucleotides, the CDR3 is TGTGCCAGCAGTTTGGGGGCGAGGGGGGGCGCCTATGGCTACACCTTC. Translating it yields CASSLGARGGAYGYTF.

The chain carries TRBV10-3 and TRBJ2-3; TRBD2 matches at 8 bases. The J segment lost 1 base and the V segment lost 4 bases, leaving 7 bases of the junction unmatched. CDR3 length: 16 residues. Germline CDR1 reads ENHRY; CDR2 reads SYGVKD. The CDR3 DNA sequence: TGTGCCATCAGTGGCGCCGGGACTAGTGGCACAGATACGCAGTATTTT. Translating gives CAISGAGTSGTDTQYF.

This clonotype has a handful of counts. The chain uses TRBV7-9 and TRBJ2-3; D possibly corresponds to TRBD2 (5 bases). CDR3 length equals 16 residues. Germline values: CDR1 SEHNR, CDR2 FQNEAQ (reference sequence). V was pared by 5 bases and J by 2 bases, with 17 bases between. The CDR3 reads CASSLLLDGYTDTQYF. For the CDR3, the DNA is TGTGCCAGCAGCCTCCTACTAGATGGGTACACAGATACGCAGTATTTT. Drawing the rest from reference TRBV7-9 and TRBJ2-3, the complete variable domain is DTGVSQNPRHKITKRGQNVTFRCDPISEHNRLYWYRQTLGQGPEFLTYFQNEAQLEKSRLLSDRFSAERPKGSFSTLEIQRTEQGDSAMYLCASSLLLDGYTDTQYFGPGTRLTVL.

This clonotype appeared many times. This chain uses TRBV28 with TRBJ2-1; D is ambiguous. The CDR3 is 14 amino acids. Trimming pared 7 bases from V and 0 bases from J, leaving 10 bases between. CDR1 and CDR2 from the germline V gene are MDHEN and SYDVKM. The CDR3 reads CASTNSYSYNEQFF. Here the CDR3 DNA reads TGTGCCAGCACCAACTCGTACTCCTACAATGAGCAGTTCTTC. The full variable domain, completed using reference TRBV28 and TRBJ2-1, is DVKVTQSSRYLVKRTGEKVFLECVQDMDHENMFWYRQDPGLGLRLIYFSYDVKMKEKGDIPEGYSVSREKKERFSLILESASTNQTSMYLCASTNSYSYNEQFFGPGTRLTVL.

This clonotype was seen repeatedly, ten times or more. V is TRBV7-8 and J is TRBJ2-1; 7 bases agree with TRBD1. V shed 5 bases and J 0 bases; nucleotides not matched to a gene: 10. The CDR3 covers 17 residues. The germline gives CDR1 SGHVS, CDR2 FQNEAQ. CDR3 DNA sequence: TGTGCCAGCAGCCCGGGGACAGCTACTAGCTCCTACAATGAGCAGTTCTTC. Its translation is CASSPGTATSSYNEQFF. Full variable domain (outside the CDR3, taken from reference TRBV7-8 and TRBJ2-1): GAGVSQSPRYKVAKRGQDVALRCDPISGHVSLFWYQQALGQGPEFLTYFQNEAQLDKSGLPSDRFFAERPEGSVSTLKIQRTQQEDSAVYLCASSPGTATSSYNEQFFGPGTRLTVL.

This chain connects TRBV28 to TRBJ1-1; 7 nucleotides agree with TRBD1. Germline lookup yields CDR1 MDHEN and CDR2 SYDVKM. The CDR3 spans 15 residues. V shed 2 bases, J shed 5 bases, and the junction held 8 bases outside the gene matches. CDR3 amino acids: CASSLISRGFTEAFF. CDR3 nucleotides: TGTGCCAGCAGTTTAATCTCCAGGGGGTTTACTGAAGCTTTCTTT.

This clonotype has a handful of counts. The chain recombines TRBV20-1 with TRBJ1-5; no firm D call. Between the trimmed V and J ends, which lost 6 bases and 0 bases, there was a span of 9 bases. The CDR3 is made up of 13 amino acids. The germline V gene has CDR1 DFQATT and CDR2 SNEGSKA (reference sequence). The chain's CDR3 is CSATDTSNQPQHF. Written as DNA, the CDR3 is TGCAGTGCCACTGACACTAGCAATCAGCCCCAGCATTTT.

The rearrangement joins TRBV29-1 to TRBJ2-7; TRBD1 matches at 10 bases. J was trimmed by 3 bases and V by 6 bases; bases with no gene match: 8. Germline CDR1 is SQVTM and CDR2 is ANQGSEA. There are 14 residues in the CDR3. CDR3 in amino acids: CSVRGGQGDYEQYF. The CDR3 region has the DNA TGCAGCGTGAGGGGCGGACAGGGGGACTACGAGCAGTACTTC.